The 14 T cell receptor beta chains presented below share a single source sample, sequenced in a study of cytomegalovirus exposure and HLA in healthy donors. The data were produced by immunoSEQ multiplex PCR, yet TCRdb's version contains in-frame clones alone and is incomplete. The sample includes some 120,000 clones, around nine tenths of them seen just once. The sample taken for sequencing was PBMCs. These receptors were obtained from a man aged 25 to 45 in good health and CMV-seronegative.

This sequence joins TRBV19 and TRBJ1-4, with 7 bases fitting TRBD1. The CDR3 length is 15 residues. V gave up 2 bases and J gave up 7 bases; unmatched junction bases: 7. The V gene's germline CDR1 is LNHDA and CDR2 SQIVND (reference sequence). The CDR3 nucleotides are TGTGCCAGTAGTATAAAGGGGGCACTACGTGAAAAACTGTTTTTT. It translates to CASSIKGALREKLFF.

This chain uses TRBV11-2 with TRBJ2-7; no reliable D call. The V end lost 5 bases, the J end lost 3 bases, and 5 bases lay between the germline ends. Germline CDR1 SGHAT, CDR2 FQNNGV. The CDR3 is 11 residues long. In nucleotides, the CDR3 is TGTGCCAGCAGCCCGGGCTACGAGCAGTACTTC. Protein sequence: CASSPGYEQYF.

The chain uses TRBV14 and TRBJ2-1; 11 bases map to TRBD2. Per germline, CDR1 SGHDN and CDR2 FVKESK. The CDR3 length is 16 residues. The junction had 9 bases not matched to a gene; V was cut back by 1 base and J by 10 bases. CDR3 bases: TGTGCCAGCAGCCAAGTGGGACTAGCGGCGGGTTTCGAGCAGTTCTTC. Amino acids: CASSQVGLAAGFEQFF.

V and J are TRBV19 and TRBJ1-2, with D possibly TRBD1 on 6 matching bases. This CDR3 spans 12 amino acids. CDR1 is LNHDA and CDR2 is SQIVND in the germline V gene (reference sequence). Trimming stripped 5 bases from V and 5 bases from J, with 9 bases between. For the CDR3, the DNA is TGTGCCAGTAGTGAGGGACATTATGGCTACACCTTC. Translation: CASSEGHYGYTF.

As DNA, the CDR3 is TGTGCCAGCTCACCACCGCCCGGGACTGGAAACACCATATATTTT. This sequence encodes CASSPPPGTGNTIYF. V is TRBV18 and J is TRBJ1-3; D is ambiguous. This CDR3 contains 15 residues. In germline, CDR1 is KGHSH, CDR2 LQKENI. Trimming took 0 bases from V and 2 from J, leaving 8 bases between them. The full variable domain, with the rest looked up from reference TRBV18 and TRBJ1-3, is NAGVMQNPRHLVRRRGQEARLRCSPMKGHSHVYWYRQLPEEGLKFMVYLQKENIIDESGMPKERFSAEFPKEGPSILRIQQVVRGDSAAYFCASSPPPGTGNTIYFGEGSWLTVV.

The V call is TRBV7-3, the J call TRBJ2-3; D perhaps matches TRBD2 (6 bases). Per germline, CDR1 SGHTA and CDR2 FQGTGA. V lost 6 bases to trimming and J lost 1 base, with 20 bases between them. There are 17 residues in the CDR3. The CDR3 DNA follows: TGTGCCAGCAGTTCCCCTGTAGCGGCGGAGGGCACAGATACGCAGTATTTT. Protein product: CASSSPVAAEGTDTQYF.

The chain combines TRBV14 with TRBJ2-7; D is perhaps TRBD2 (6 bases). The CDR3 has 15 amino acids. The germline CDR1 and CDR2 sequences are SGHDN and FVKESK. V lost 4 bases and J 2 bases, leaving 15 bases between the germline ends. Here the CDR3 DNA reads TGTGCCAGCAGCCGACGAGCTAGCGAGACCTACGAGCAGTACTTC. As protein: CASSRRASETYEQYF.

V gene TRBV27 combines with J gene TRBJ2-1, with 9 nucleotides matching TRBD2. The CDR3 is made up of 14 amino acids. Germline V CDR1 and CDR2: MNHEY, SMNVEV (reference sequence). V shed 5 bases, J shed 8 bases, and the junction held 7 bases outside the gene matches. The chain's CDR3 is CASSTTVAGDEQFF. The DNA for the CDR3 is TGTGCCAGCAGTACCACAGTAGCGGGAGATGAGCAGTTCTTC.

The CDR3 protein is CASRAAGDTQYF. The DNA of the CDR3 is TGTGCCAGCAGGGCGGCGGGAGATACGCAGTATTTT. The chain combines TRBV5-4 with TRBJ2-3; D might be TRBD2 (5 bases). The germline V gene encodes CDR1 SGHNT and CDR2 YYREEE (reference sequence). CDR3 length: 12 residues. Trimming removed 5 bases at V and 5 bases at J, with 9 bases between.

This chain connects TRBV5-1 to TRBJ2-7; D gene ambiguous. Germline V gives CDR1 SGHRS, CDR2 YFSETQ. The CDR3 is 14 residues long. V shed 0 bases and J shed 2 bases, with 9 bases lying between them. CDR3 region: CASSLERFTYEQYF. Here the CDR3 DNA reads TGCGCCAGCAGCTTGGAGAGATTCACCTACGAGCAGTACTTC.

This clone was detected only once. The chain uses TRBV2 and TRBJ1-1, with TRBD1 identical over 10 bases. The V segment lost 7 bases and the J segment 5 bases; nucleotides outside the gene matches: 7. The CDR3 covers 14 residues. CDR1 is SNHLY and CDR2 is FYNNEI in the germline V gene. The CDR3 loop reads CASIAGTGATEAFF. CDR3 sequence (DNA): TGTGCCAGCATCGCCGGGACAGGGGCAACTGAAGCTTTCTTT.

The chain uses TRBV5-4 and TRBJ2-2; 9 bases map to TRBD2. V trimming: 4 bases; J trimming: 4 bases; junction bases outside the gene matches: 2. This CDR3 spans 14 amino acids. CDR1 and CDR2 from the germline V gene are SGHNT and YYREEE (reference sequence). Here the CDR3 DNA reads TGTGCCAGCAGCCCTAGCGGGATCACCGGGGAGCTGTTTTTT. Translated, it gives CASSPSGITGELFF.

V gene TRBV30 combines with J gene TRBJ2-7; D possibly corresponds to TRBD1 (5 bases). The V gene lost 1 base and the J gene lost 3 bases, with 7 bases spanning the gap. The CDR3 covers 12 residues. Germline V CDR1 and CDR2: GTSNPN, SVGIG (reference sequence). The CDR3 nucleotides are TGTGCCTGGAGTGGGGGCCTCTACGAGCAGTACTTC. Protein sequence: CAWSGGLYEQYF.

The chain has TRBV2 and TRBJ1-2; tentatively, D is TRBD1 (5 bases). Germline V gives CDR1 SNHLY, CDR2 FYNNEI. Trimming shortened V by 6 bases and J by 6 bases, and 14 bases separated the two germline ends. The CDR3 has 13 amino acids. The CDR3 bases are TGTGCCAGCAGCCCCCAGGGAGGTGATGGCTACACCTTC. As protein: CASSPQGGDGYTF.